This T cell receptor (beta chain) was sequenced for a study of tumor-infiltrating lymphocytes in primary liver carcinoma. Turning to the study itself: Tumors were stage T1-T3 N0M0, roughly 4.2 to 11 cm across.

The count of this clonotype is one. As yet, its antigen is unknown. One end of the junction varies from germline; a read error may be responsible. Unsorted bulk tissue (about 19-33 mg) underwent RNA and DNA co-extraction. Every patient had chronic HBV infection and was treatment-naive. For each tumor, five separate regions were sampled. The study, taken as a whole, reports: Only about 7-25% of top clones occurred in every one of the five tumor regions.

CDR3 size: 15 residues. Germline assignment: CDR1 ENHRY and CDR2 SYGVKD. The researchers produced TCR beta cDNA from 500 to 550 ng total RNA with a constant-region primer. Libraries covering TCR beta were generated through three nested multiplex PCR rounds (using a slightly modified ARM-PCR). Running roughly 10 cycles apiece, the first two PCR rounds relied on TRBV1-TRBV30 forward primers together with a C-beta reverse primer. MiXCR, applied by TCRdb to the multiplex PCR reads, yields one record per CDR3 protein. The sample shows about 97,000 distinct CDR3 sequences, around two thirds of them seen only once.

Sample: liver tumor tissue from sampling region 2. The subset: tumor region T2, inferior pole. The V call is TRBV10-3, the J call TRBJ2-2; possible D gene TRBD2, 6 bases. This TCR came from a woman in her sixties or seventies with primary liver carcinoma and hepatitis B virus infection. Here the CDR3 reads CAIGDRDSHTGELFF. In nucleotides, the CDR3 is TGTGCCATCGGTGATCGGGACTCTCACACCGGGGAGCTGTTTTTT.